These 10 T cell receptor beta chains were sequenced from one sample in a study of T-cell memory formation after mild COVID-19. TCRdb itself ran the 5' RACE reads through MiXCR, one entry per CDR3 protein. The table records more than 250,000 distinct CDR3 sequences, about 20% of them present only once. Material: PBMCs or a T cell subset sorted from them (not recorded which). These receptors were collected from a man between 18 and 29 years old who had mild COVID-19 (a few samples of this study predate the infection). Cell type and time point are not known.

This clonotype has more than one count but fewer than ten. The chain links TRBV27 to TRBJ2-5; D is possibly TRBD1 (6 bases). Trimming removed 3 bases at V and 6 bases at J, with 11 bases between. Germline V gene data show CDR1 as MNHEY and CDR2 as SMNVEV (reference sequence). The CDR3 consists of 13 residues. CDR3 region: CASSFQGPKTQYF. CDR3 DNA: TGTGCCAGCAGTTTCCAGGGGCCGAAGACCCAGTACTTC.

This chain joins TRBV20-1 and TRBJ2-1; D may be TRBD2 (5 bases). V was clipped by 4 bases and J by 4 bases, with 14 bases between them. Germline-derived CDR1 and CDR2 are DFQATT and SNEGSKA (reference sequence). CDR3 size: 14 residues. The CDR3 DNA reads TGCAGTGCTACGGGATCTCAAATTTACAATGAGCAGTTCTTC. Amino acids: CSATGSQIYNEQFF.

The V call is TRBV20-1, the J call TRBJ2-7, with D possibly matching TRBD1 (5 bases). The CDR3 consists of 14 residues. V lost 3 bases to trimming and J lost 4 bases, with 16 bases between them. Looked up from germline, CDR1 is DFQATT and CDR2 is SNEGSKA (reference sequence). The CDR3 DNA follows: TGCAGTGCTAGCGTGTCAGGGCCTCGGTACGAGCAGTACTTC. It codes for CSASVSGPRYEQYF.

The table lists this clonotype with many counts. The chain has TRBV5-1 and TRBJ2-1; D is ambiguous. The length of the CDR3 is 14 residues. V was pared by 0 bases and J by 8 bases, with 12 bases between. In germline, CDR1 is SGHRS, CDR2 YFSETQ. CDR3 in DNA: TGCGCCAGCAGCTTGGACCCCCCTGCCTATGAGCAGTTCTTC. This sequence encodes CASSLDPPAYEQFF.

The gene calls are TRBV5-1 and TRBJ1-2; no clear D. The CDR3 length is 15 residues. V lost 6 bases and J lost 0, with 15 bases in between. CDR1 SGHRS and CDR2 YFSETQ come from the germline V gene. The CDR3 sequence is CASNSYTDANYGYTF. In nucleotides, the CDR3 is TGCGCCAGCAACTCTTACACCGACGCTAACTATGGCTACACCTTC. Together with reference TRBV5-1 and TRBJ1-2, the CDR3 gives the full variable domain: KAGVTQTPRYLIKTRGQQVTLSCSPISGHRSVSWYQQTPGQGLQFLFEYFSETQRNKGNFPGRFSGRQFSNSRSEMNVSTLELGDSALYLCASNSYTDANYGYTFGSGTRLTVV.

The J gene is TRBJ1-3, the V gene TRBV20-1; D may be TRBD1 (6 bases). Germline CDR1 reads DFQATT; CDR2 reads SNEGSKA (reference sequence). Trimming pared 5 bases from V and 6 bases from J, leaving 14 bases between. There are 13 residues in the CDR3. The CDR3: CSAPQRGANTIYF. The CDR3 DNA reads as TGCAGTGCTCCGCAAAGGGGGGCAAACACCATATATTTT.

This clonotype was detected a few times. The V call is TRBV10-3, the J call TRBJ2-3, with 8 bases lining up with TRBD1. Per germline, CDR1 ENHRY and CDR2 SYGVKD. The CDR3 has 16 amino acids. J lost 4 bases, V lost 4 bases, and 10 bases had no gene match. CDR3: CAISGFGAGGADTQYF. CDR3 DNA: TGTGCCATCAGTGGGTTTGGGGCAGGGGGCGCAGATACGCAGTATTTT.

The rearrangement uses TRBV12-3 or TRBV12-4 and TRBJ2-1; a weak D match, TRBD1 (6 bases). The length of the CDR3 is 14 residues. V was shortened by 2 bases and J by 6 bases, with 11 bases between the two germline ends. DNA of the CDR3: TGTGCCAGCAGTTTAAGGCAGGGGTTCAATGAGCAGTTCTTC. Its protein is CASSLRQGFNEQFF.

The chain carries TRBV21-1 and TRBJ2-1; TRBD2, the table's D call, was not compared with the DNA. TRBV21-1 is recorded as a pseudogene. The CDR3 consists of 17 residues. The CDR3 DNA sequence: TGTGCCAGCACCCAAGTCCCAGGGGGACTAGCGGCTAATGAGCAGTTCTTC. This codes for CASTQVPGGLAANEQFF.

This clonotype was found many times. The V and J genes are TRBV9 and TRBJ2-3; the D is unclear. V was shortened by 1 base and J by 6 bases, with 21 bases between the two germline ends. Germline V gives CDR1 SGDLS, CDR2 YYNGEE. The CDR3 is made up of 17 amino acids. The CDR3 sequence: CASSVSGGLTSRDTQYF. The DNA for the CDR3 is TGTGCCAGCAGCGTATCCGGCGGATTGACGTCTCGGGATACGCAGTATTTT. Full variable domain (missing parts from reference TRBV9 and TRBJ2-3): DSGVTQTPKHLITATGQRVTLRCSPRSGDLSVYWYQQSLDQGLQFLIQYYNGEERAKGNILERFSAQQFPDLHSELNLSSLELGDSALYFCASSVSGGLTSRDTQYFGPGTRLTVL.